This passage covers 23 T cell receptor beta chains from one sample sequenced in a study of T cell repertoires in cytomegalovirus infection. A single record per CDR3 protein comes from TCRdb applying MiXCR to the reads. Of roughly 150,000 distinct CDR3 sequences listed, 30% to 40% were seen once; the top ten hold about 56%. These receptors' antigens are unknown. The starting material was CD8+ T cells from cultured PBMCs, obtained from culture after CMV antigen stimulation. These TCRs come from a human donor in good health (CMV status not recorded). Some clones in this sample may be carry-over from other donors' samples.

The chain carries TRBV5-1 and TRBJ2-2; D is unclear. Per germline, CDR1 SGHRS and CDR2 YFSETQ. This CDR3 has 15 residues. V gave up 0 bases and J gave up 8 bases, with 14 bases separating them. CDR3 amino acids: CASSLVFDVSGELFF. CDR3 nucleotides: TGCGCCAGCAGCTTGGTGTTTGACGTTTCGGGGGAGCTGTTTTTT.

In nucleotides, the CDR3 is TGTGCCAGCAGCCCCGCGGGAGTCCACCGTGAAGAGACCCAGTACTTC. As protein: CASSPAGVHREETQYF. V is TRBV28 and J is TRBJ2-5; TRBD2 matches at 7 bases. Germline trimming cut 6 bases from V and 3 bases from J; bases unmatched to any gene: 13. The germline CDR1 and CDR2 sequences are MDHEN and SYDVKM. This CDR3 contains 16 residues.

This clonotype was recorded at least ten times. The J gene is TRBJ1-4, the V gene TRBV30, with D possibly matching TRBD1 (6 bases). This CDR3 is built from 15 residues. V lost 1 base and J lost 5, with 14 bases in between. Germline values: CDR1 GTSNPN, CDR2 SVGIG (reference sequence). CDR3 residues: CAWSEYRDTNEKLFF. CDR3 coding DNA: TGTGCCTGGAGTGAGTACAGGGACACCAATGAAAAACTGTTTTTT.

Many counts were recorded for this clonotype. CDR3 in DNA: TGTGCCAGCAGTTTAGGGACGACGGAGAGCAATCAGCCCCAGCATTTT. Protein sequence: CASSLGTTESNQPQHF. The chain links TRBV12-3 or TRBV12-4 to TRBJ1-5; D remains unclear. The CDR3 has 16 amino acids. V shed 1 base and J shed 1 base, with 11 bases lying between them.

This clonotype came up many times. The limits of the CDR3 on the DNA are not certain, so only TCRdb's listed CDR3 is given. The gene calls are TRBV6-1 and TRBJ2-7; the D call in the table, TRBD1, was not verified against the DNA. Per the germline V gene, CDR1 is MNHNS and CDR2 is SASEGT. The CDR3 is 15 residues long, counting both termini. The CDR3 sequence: CASSAAPAGAYEQYF.

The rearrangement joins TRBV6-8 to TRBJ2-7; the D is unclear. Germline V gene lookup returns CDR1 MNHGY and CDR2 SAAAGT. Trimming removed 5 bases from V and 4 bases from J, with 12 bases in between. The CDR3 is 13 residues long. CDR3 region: CASSGDEEYEQYF. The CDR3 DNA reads TGTGCCAGCAGTGGAGACGAGGAGTACGAGCAGTACTTC.

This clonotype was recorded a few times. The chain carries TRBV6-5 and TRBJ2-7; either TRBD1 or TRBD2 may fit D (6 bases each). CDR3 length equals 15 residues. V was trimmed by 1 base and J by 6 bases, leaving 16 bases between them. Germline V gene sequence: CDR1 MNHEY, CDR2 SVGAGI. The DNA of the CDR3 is TGTGCCAGCAGTTACTTCAGGGACCGGGGGCCCGAGCAGTACTTC. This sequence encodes CASSYFRDRGPEQYF.

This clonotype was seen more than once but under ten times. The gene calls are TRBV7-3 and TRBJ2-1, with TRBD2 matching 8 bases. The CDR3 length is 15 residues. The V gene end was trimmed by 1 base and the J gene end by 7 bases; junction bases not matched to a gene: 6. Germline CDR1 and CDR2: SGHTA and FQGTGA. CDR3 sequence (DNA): TGTGCCAGCAGCTTAAACGGGGGGGCAAGAAATGAGCAGTTCTTC. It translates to CASSLNGGARNEQFF.

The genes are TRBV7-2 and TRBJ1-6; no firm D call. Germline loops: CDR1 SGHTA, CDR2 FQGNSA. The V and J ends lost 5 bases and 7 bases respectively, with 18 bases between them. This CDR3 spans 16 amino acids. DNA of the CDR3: TGTGCCAGCAGCCCTTACCCCCAAGTCGGGAATTCACCCCTCCACTTT. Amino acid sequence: CASSPYPQVGNSPLHF.

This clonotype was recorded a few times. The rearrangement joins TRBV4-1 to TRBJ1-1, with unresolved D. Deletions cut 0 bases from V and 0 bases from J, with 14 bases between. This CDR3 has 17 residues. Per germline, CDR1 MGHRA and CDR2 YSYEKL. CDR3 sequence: CASSQDEREYLNTEAFF. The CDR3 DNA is TGCGCCAGCAGCCAAGATGAGCGGGAATACCTGAACACTGAAGCTTTCTTT.

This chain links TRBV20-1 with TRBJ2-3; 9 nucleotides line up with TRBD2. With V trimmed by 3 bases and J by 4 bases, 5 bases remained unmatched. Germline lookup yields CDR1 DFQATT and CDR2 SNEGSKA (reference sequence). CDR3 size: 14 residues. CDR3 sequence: CSASAGGPADTQYF. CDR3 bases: TGCAGTGCTAGTGCGGGGGGGCCGGCAGATACGCAGTATTTT.

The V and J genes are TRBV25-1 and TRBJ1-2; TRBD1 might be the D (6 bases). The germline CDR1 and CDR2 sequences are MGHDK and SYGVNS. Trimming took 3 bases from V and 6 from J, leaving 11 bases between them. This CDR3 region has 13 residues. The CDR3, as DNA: TGTGCCAGCAGTGACGGGGGGGCTCATGGCTACACCTTC. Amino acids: CASSDGGAHGYTF.

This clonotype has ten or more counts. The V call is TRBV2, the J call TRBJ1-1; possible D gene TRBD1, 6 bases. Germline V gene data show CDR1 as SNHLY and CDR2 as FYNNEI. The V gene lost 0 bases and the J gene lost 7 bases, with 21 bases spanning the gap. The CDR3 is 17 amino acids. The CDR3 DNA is TGTGCCAGCAGTGAAGCCCTCCGGAGGACAGAGGACGGTGAAGCTTTCTTT. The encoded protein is CASSEALRRTEDGEAFF.

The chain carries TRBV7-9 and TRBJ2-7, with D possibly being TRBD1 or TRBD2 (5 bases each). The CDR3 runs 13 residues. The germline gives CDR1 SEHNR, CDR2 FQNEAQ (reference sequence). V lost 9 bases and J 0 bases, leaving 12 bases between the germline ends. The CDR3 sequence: CASRDGYSYEQYF. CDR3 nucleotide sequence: TGTGCCAGTAGGGACGGATACTCCTACGAGCAGTACTTC. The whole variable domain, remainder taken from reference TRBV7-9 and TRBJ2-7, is DTGVSQNPRHKITKRGQNVTFRCDPISEHNRLYWYRQTLGQGPEFLTYFQNEAQLEKSRLLSDRFSAERPKGSFSTLEIQRTEQGDSAMYLCASRDGYSYEQYFGPGTRLTVT.

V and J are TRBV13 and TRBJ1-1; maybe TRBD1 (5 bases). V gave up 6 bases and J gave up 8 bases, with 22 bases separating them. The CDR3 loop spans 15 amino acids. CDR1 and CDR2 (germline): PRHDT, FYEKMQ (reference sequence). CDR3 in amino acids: CASRHHRGAYGEAFF. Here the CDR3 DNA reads TGTGCCAGCAGGCATCACAGAGGGGCCTACGGCGAAGCTTTCTTT.

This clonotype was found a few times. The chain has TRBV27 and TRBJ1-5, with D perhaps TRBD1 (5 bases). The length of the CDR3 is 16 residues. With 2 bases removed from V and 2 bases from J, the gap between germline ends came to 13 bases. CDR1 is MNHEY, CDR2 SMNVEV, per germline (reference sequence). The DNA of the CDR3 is TGTGCCAGCAGTTTAGTGGGGGGTTTCGGCAATCAGCCCCAGCATTTT. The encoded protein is CASSLVGGFGNQPQHF.

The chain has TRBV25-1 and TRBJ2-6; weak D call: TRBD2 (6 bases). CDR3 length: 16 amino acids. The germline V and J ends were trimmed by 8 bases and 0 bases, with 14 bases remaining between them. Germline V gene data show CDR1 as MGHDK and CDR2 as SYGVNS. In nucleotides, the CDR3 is TGTGCCAGCGAGGGACTGGGAGACTCTGGGGCCAACGTCCTGACTTTC. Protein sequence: CASEGLGDSGANVLTF.

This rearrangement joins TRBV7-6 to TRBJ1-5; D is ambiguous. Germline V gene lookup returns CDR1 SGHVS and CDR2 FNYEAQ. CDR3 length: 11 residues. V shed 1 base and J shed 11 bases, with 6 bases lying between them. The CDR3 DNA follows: TGTGCCAGCAGCTTAGGGCAGGCCCAGCATTTT. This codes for CASSLGQAQHF. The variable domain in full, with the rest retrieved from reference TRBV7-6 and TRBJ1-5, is GAGVSQSPRYKVTKRGQDVALRCDPISGHVSLYWYRQALGQGPEFLTYFNYEAQQDKSGLPNDRFSAERPEGSISTLTIQRTEQRDSAMYRCASSLGQAQHFGDGTRLSIL.

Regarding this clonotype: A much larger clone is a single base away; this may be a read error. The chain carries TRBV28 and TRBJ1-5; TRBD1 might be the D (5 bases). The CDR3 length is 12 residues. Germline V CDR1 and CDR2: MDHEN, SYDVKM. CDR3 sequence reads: CASRDGNPPQHF. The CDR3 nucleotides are TGTGCCAGCCGGGACGGGAATCCGCCCCAGCATTTT.

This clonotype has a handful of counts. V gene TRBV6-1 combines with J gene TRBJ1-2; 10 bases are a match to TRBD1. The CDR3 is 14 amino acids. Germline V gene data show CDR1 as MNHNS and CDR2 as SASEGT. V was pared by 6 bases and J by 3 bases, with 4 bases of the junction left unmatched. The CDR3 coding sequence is TGTGCCAGCAGGGACAGGGGGTTTGACTATGGCTACACCTTC. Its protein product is CASRDRGFDYGYTF.

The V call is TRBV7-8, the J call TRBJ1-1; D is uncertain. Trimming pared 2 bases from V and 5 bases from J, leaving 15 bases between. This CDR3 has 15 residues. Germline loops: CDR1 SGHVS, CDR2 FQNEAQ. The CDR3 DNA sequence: TGTGCCAGCAGCTTATCATCGGGGATAAGGACTGAAGCTTTCTTT. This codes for CASSLSSGIRTEAFF.

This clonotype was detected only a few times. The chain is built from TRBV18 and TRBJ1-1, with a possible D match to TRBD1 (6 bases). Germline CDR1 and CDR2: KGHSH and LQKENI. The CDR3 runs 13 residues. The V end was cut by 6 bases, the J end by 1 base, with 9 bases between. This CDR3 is CASSTGENTEAFF. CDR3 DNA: TGTGCCAGCTCGACAGGCGAGAACACTGAAGCTTTCTTT. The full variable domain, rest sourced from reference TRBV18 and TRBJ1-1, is NAGVMQNPRHLVRRRGQEARLRCSPMKGHSHVYWYRQLPEEGLKFMVYLQKENIIDESGMPKERFSAEFPKEGPSILRIQQVVRGDSAAYFCASSTGENTEAFFGQGTRLTVV.

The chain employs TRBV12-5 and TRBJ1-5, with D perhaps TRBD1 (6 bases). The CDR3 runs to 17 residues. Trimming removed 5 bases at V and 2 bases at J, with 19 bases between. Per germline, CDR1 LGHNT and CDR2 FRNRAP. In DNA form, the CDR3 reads TGTGCTAGTGGTCCGCATACCCCTGCAGGGGGCAATCAGCCCCAGCATTTT. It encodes CASGPHTPAGGNQPQHF.